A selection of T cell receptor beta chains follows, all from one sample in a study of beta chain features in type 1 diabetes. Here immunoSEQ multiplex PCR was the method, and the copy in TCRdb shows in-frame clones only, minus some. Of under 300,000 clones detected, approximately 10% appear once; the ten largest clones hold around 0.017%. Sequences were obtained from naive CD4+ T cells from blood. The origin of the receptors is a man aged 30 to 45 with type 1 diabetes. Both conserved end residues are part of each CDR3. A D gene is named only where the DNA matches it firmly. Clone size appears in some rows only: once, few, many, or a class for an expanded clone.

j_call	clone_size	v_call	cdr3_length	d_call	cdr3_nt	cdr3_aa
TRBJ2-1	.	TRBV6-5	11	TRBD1	TGTGCCAGCACCCAGGGACAGAAGACGTTCTTC	CASTQGQKTFF
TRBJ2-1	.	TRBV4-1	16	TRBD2	TGCGCCAGCAGCCAAGGACTAGCGGGCACCTACAATGAGCAGTTCTTC	CASSQGLAGTYNEQFF
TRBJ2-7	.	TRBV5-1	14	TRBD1	TGCGCCAGCAGCAAACGGGACAGGTCCTACGAGCAGTACTTC	CASSKRDRSYEQYF
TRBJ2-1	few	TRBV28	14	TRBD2	TGTGCCAGCAGTACCCTAGCGGATTACAATGAGCAGTTCTTC	CASSTLADYNEQFF
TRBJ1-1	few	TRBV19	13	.	TGTGCCAGTAGTACGGGAGGAGGGGCTGAAGCTTTCTTT	CASSTGGGAEAFF
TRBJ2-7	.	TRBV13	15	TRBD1	TGTGCCAGCAGCCTCCGGGACAGGGGGGACCTAGGGCAGTACTTC	CASSLRDRGDLGQYF
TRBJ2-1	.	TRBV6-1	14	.	TGTGCCAGCAGTGACGGGAGCTCCTACAATGAGCAGTTCTTC	CASSDGSSYNEQFF
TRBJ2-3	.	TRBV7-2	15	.	TGTGCCAGCAGTACCGCCGTGACAGACACAGATACGCAGTATTTT	CASSTAVTDTDTQYF
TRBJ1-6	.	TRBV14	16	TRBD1	TGTGCCAGCAGCCAGGATGCGACAGGGGTTGGGTCACCCCTCCACTTT	CASSQDATGVGSPLHF
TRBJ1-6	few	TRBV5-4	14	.	TGTGCCAGCAGCGTCCAGGATTATAATTCACCCCTCCACTTT	CASSVQDYNSPLHF
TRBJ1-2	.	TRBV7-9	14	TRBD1	TGTGCCAGCCGCTTTGGGACAGGGGCGGATGGCTACACCTTC	CASRFGTGADGYTF
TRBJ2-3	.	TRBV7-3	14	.	TGTGCCAGCAGCTCCCTGGGACTCGGCGATACGCAGTATTTT	CASSSLGLGDTQYF
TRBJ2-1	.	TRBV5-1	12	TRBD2	TGCGCCAGCAAGGGCGGGGGGGATGAGCAGTTCTTC	CASKGGGDEQFF
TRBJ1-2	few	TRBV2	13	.	TGTGCCAGCAGTGTGGGGCAGGTGGTTGGCTACACCTTC	CASSVGQVVGYTF
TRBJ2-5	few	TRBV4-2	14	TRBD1	TGTGCCAGCAGCTTGGGGACAGGGCGGGAGACCCAGTACTTC	CASSLGTGRETQYF
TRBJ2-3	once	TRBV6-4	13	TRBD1	TGTGCCACCATGGGGACAGCCACAGATACGCAGTATTTT	CATMGTATDTQYF
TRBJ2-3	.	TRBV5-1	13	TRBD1	TGCGCCAGCCGGGGACAGGACACAGATACGCAGTATTTT	CASRGQDTDTQYF
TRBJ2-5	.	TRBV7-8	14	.	TGTGCCAGCAGCTCGACAGTGCCCAAAAAGACCCAGTACTTC	CASSSTVPKKTQYF
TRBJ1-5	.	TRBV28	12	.	TGTGCCAGCAGCCTTGACTTTCAGCCCCAGCATTTT	CASSLDFQPQHF
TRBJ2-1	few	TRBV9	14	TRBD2	TGTGCCAGCAGCGAGCGGGGAAACTACAATGAGCAGTTCTTC	CASSERGNYNEQFF
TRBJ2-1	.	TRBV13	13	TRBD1	TGTGCCAGCAGCACCACAGGGGTCTATGAGCAGTTCTTC	CASSTTGVYEQFF
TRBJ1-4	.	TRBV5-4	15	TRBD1	TGTGCCAGCAGCTTGTCAGGGGGCCTTGAAGAAAAACTGTTTTTT	CASSLSGGLEEKLFF
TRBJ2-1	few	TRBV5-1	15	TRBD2	TGCGCCAGCAGCCTGGGACTAGCGGATGTTCTCGAGCAGTTCTTC	CASSLGLADVLEQFF
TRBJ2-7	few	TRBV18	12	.	TGTGCCAGCTCCCGCGACTCCTACGAGCAGTACTTC	CASSRDSYEQYF
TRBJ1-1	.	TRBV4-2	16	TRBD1	TGTGCCAGCAGCCAAGGGCGGACAGGGCTGAACACTGAAGCTTTCTTT	CASSQGRTGLNTEAFF
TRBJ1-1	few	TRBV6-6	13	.	TGTGCCAGCAGGGACAGCGAAAACACTGAAGCTTTCTTT	CASRDSENTEAFF
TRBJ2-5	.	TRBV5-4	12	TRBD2	TGTGCCAGCAGCCGGGGGGGCGCGACCCAGTACTTC	CASSRGGATQYF
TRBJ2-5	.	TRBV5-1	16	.	TGCGCCAGCAGCTTGTTCTCGGGGGACAGAGGGGAGACCCAGTACTTC	CASSLFSGDRGETQYF
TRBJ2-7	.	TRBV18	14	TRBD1	TGTGCCAGCTCACCACTGGGACAGGATTACGAGCAGTACTTC	CASSPLGQDYEQYF
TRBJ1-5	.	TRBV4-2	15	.	TGTGCCAGCAGCCAAGAGGTTGGCAGCAATCAGCCCCAGCATTTT	CASSQEVGSNQPQHF
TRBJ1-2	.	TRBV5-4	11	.	TGTGCCAGCAGCCCAGGGTATGGCTACACCTTC	CASSPGYGYTF
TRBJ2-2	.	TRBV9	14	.	TGTGCCAGCAGCATCCAATCGAGGGCCGGGGAGCTGTTTTTT	CASSIQSRAGELFF
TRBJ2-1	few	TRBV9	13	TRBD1	TGTGCCAGCAGCGTAGACTCTTCGGGACAGAAGTTCTTC	CASSVDSSGQKFF
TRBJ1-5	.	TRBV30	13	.	TGTGCCTGGAGTGCCGGGAGCAATCAGCCCCAGCATTTT	CAWSAGSNQPQHF
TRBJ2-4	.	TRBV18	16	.	TGTGCCAGCTCACCACCACAGGGAATGGCCAAAAACATTCAGTACTTC	CASSPPQGMAKNIQYF
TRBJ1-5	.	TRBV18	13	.	TGTGCCAGCTCCCCAGGAGGAGATCAGCCCCAGCATTTT	CASSPGGDQPQHF
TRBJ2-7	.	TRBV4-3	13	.	TGCGCCAGCAGCCAAATGACTGGCTTGGAGCAGTACTTC	CASSQMTGLEQYF
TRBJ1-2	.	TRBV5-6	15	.	TGTGCCAGCAGCGCCCGGTGGGCCCTTAACTATGGCTACACCTTC	CASSARWALNYGYTF
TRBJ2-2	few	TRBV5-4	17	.	TGTGCCAGCAGCTGGGAGGTCACCGGCTCGAACACCGGGGAGCTGTTTTTT	CASSWEVTGSNTGELFF